This TCR beta chain was sequenced for a study of cytomegalovirus exposure and HLA in healthy donors. Study-level information: The 95 to 150 validation repertoires used the same platform as the approximately 700 first-cohort repertoires, a later analysis reported.

Points from the study as a whole: A list of 150 to 200 TCR beta chains associated with cytomegalovirus was given.

TCRdb's table, derived via immunoSEQ multiplex PCR, lists solely in-frame clones and lacks some. The sample records roughly 120,000 clones, about 85% being singletons. On this clone itself: Its matching antigen is unknown.

The germline CDR1 and CDR2 sequences are SGHNT and YYREEE (reference sequence). V was trimmed by 1 base and J by 2 bases, leaving 4 bases between them. The CDR3 length is 13 residues. The chain has TRBV5-4 and TRBJ2-1; D is unresolved. The sequenced material came from PBMCs. The sequence was obtained from a young woman in good health and CMV-seronegative. The CDR3 DNA sequence: TGTGCCAGCAGCTTGACAACCTACAATGAGCAGTTCTTC. Translation gives CASSLTTYNEQFF.